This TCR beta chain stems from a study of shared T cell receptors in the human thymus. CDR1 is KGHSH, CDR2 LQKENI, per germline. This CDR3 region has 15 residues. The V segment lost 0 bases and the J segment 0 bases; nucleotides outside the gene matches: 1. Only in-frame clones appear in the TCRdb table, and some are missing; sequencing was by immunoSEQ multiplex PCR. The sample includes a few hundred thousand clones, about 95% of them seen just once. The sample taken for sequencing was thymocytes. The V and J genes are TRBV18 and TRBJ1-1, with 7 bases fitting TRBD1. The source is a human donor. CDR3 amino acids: CASSPPTGMNTEAFF. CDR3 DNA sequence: TGTGCCAGCTCACCACCGACAGGGATGAACACTGAAGCTTTCTTT.